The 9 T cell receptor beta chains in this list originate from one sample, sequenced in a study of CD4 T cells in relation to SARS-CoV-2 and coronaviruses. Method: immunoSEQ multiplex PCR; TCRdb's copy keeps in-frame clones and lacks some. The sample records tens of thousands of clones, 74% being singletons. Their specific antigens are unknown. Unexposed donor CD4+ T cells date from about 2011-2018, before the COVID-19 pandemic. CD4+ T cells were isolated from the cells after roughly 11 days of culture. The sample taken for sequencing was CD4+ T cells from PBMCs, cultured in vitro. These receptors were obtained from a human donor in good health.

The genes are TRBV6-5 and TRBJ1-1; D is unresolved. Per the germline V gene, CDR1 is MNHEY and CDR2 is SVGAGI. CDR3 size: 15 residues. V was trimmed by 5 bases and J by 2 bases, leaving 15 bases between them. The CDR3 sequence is CASSPAVSLNTEAFF. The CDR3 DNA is TGTGCCAGCAGTCCTGCGGTCAGCCTCAACACTGAAGCTTTCTTT.

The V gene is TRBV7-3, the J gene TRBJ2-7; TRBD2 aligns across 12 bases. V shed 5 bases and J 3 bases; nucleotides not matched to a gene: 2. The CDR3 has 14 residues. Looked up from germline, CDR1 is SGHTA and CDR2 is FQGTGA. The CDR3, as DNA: TGTGCCAGCAGCCCGACTAGCGGGAGCTACGAGCAGTACTTC. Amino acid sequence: CASSPTSGSYEQYF.

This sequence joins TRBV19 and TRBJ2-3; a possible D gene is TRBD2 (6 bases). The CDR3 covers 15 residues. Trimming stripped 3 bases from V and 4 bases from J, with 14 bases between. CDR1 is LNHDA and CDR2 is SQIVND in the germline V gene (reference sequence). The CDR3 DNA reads TGTGCCAGTAGTATGGGGTGGGGGGATCCAGATACGCAGTATTTT. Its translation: CASSMGWGDPDTQYF.

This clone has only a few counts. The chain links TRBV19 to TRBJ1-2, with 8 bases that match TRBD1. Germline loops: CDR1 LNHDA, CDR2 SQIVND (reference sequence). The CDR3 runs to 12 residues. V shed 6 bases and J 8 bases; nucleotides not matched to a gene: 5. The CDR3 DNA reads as TGTGCCAGTAGGGGACAGGCCCAAGGCTACACCTTC. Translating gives CASRGQAQGYTF.

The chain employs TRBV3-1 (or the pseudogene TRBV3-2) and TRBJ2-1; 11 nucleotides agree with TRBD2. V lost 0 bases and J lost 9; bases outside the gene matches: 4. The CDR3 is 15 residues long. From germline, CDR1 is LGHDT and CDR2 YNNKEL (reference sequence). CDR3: CASSQETSGMGEQFF. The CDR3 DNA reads TGTGCCAGCAGCCAAGAGACTAGCGGGATGGGTGAGCAGTTCTTC.

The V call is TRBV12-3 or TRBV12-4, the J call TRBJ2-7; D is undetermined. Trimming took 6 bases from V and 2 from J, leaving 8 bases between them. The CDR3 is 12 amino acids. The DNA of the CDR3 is TGTGCCAGCAGCCCCTTAACCTACGAGCAGTACTTC. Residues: CASSPLTYEQYF.

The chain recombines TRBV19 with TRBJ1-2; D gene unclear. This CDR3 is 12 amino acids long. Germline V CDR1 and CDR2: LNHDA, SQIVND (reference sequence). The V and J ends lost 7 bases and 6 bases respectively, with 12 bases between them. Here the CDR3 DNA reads TGTGCCAGTAACACAGTTCCCAATGGCTACACCTTC. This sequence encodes CASNTVPNGYTF.

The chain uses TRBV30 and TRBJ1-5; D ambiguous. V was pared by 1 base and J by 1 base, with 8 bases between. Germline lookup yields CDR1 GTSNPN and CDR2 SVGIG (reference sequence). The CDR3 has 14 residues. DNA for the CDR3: TGTGCCTGGAGTGGGGTCAGCAGCAATCAGCCCCAGCATTTT. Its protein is CAWSGVSSNQPQHF. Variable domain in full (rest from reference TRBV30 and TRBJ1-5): SQTIHQWPATLVQPVGSPLSLECTVEGTSNPNLYWYRQAAGRGLQLLFYSVGIGQISSEVPQNLSASRPQDRQFILSSKKLLLSDSGFYLCAWSGVSSNQPQHFGDGTRLSIL.

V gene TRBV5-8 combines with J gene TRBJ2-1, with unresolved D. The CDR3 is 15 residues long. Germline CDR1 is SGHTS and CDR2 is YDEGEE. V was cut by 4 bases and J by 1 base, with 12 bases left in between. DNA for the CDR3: TGTGCCAGCAGCGGTTATCTTCTGTCCTACAATGAGCAGTTCTTC. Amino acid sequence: CASSGYLLSYNEQFF.